A selection of T cell receptor beta chains follows, all from one sample in a study of T cells in localized non-small cell lung cancer. Sequencing was performed with immunoSEQ multiplex PCR; in TCRdb, only in-frame clones are kept and a portion is missing. The data hold approximately 100,000 clones, with about nine tenths observed a single time. The specimen was PBMCs, collected before any cancer treatment. The receptors derive from a woman aged 40-69 years with stage II squamous cell lung carcinoma. The CDR3 runs from the conserved cysteine through the conserved F or W. Each record gives: V gene, J gene, D gene, CDR3 protein. A D gene is named only where the DNA matches it firmly.

TRBV6-1	TRBJ1-5	NA	CASNLSGVGPQHF
TRBV4-1	TRBJ2-7	TRBD2	CASSQDGAGTSVAYEQYF
TRBV11-3	TRBJ2-2	NA	CASSEGQGTTGELFF
TRBV28	TRBJ2-1	NA	CASSSPHNNEQFF
TRBV5-5	TRBJ1-1	NA	CASSWGGPNTEAFF
TRBV5-6	TRBJ2-5	TRBD2	CASSSLAGAFQETQYF
TRBV27	TRBJ2-3	NA	CASSFLTPGFTDTQYF
TRBV5-1	TRBJ2-5	NA	CASSLGRGKETQYF
TRBV5-1	TRBJ1-2	NA	CASSPPGAGYTF
TRBV28	TRBJ1-1	NA	CASRPGGVSEAFF
TRBV7-6	TRBJ2-3	NA	CASSLARLADTQYF
TRBV29-1	TRBJ1-2	NA	CSGGGRNYGYTF
TRBV5-5	TRBJ2-2	NA	CASSGGTTSTGELFF
TRBV28	TRBJ2-3	NA	CASSVLGGRTDTQYF
TRBV7-2	TRBJ1-1	NA	CASSPATGSFGMNTEAFF
TRBV27	TRBJ2-7	NA	CASSSSREQYF